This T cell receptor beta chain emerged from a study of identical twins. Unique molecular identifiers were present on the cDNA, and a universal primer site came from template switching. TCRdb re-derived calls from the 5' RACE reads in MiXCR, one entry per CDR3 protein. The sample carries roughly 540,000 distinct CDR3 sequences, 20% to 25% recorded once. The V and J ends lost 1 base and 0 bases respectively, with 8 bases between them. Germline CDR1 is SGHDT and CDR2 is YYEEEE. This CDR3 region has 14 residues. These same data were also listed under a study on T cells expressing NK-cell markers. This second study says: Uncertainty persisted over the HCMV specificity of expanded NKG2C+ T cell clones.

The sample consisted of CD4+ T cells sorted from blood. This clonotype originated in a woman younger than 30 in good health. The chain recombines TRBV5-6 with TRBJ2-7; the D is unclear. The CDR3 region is CASSLNVLSYEQYF. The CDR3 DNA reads TGTGCCAGCAGCTTGAACGTCCTCTCCTACGAGCAGTACTTC. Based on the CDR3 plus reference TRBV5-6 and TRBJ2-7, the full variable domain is DAGVTQSPTHLIKTRGQQVTLRCSPKSGHDTVSWYQQALGQGPQFIFQYYEEEERQRGNFPDRFSGHQFPNYSSELNVNALLLGDSALYLCASSLNVLSYEQYFGPGTRLTVT.